Below are 8 T cell receptor beta chains sequenced from a single sample in a study of blood T cell repertoires in COVID-19. Using immunoSEQ multiplex PCR, the repertoire was profiled, and TCRdb retains in-frame clones only, with some absent. The sample comprises 160,000 or so clones, about four fifths of which are singletons, and around 0.62% rests with the top ten. Sequencing input: peripheral blood. The receptors were gathered from a man in his sixties with acute or convalescent COVID-19.

This chain uses TRBV5-4 with TRBJ2-7; 8 bases align to TRBD2. V trimming: 0 bases; J trimming: 1 base; junction bases outside the gene matches: 9. This CDR3 has 17 amino acids. From germline, CDR1 is SGHNT and CDR2 YYREEE (reference sequence). CDR3 bases: TGTGCCAGCAGCTTGGGTCTAGCGGGCCGATTTTCCTACGAGCAGTACTTC. This gives the protein CASSLGLAGRFSYEQYF.

The rearrangement links TRBV4-1 to TRBJ2-5; TRBD2 agrees at 9 bases. CDR3 length: 18 amino acids. The ends lost 4 bases at V and 0 bases at J; junction bases unmatched: 12. From germline, CDR1 is MGHRA and CDR2 YSYEKL. Written as DNA, the CDR3 is TGCGCCAGCAGCCGAGGAGTAGGAAGCGGGGGGTACCAAGAGACCCAGTACTTC. It is translated as CASSRGVGSGGYQETQYF.

V gene TRBV4-1 combines with J gene TRBJ2-3; unclear D gene. There are 11 residues in the CDR3. V lost 3 bases to trimming and J lost 9 bases, with 7 bases between them. The germline gives CDR1 MGHRA, CDR2 YSYEKL. The CDR3 region has the DNA TGCGCCAGCAGCCACCGTGAGACGCAGTATTTT. Its protein is CASSHRETQYF.

This clone was counted a single time. The chain uses TRBV19 and TRBJ2-7; the D gene is possibly TRBD1 (5 bases). The germline gives CDR1 LNHDA, CDR2 SQIVND (reference sequence). V lost 3 bases and J 3 bases, leaving 15 bases between the germline ends. This CDR3 is 15 amino acids long. The chain's CDR3 is CASSMGDRPIYEQYF. The CDR3 DNA sequence: TGTGCCAGTAGTATGGGCGACAGACCCATCTACGAGCAGTACTTC.

V gene TRBV28 combines with J gene TRBJ2-7; 11 bases agree with TRBD2. The J segment lost 3 bases and the V segment lost 5 bases, leaving 6 bases of the junction unmatched. CDR1 is MDHEN and CDR2 is SYDVKM in the germline V gene. The CDR3 sequence is 15 residues long. The CDR3 DNA follows: TGTGCCAGCAGTCAGACTAGCGGGGCCCGCTACGAGCAGTACTTC. Translating gives CASSQTSGARYEQYF.

This chain joins TRBV4-1 and TRBJ1-2; 7 bases agree with TRBD1. Germline loops: CDR1 MGHRA, CDR2 YSYEKL. The ends lost 0 bases at V and 7 bases at J; junction bases unmatched: 11. CDR3 size: 16 residues. CDR3 residues: CASSQDSQGEYGGYTF. The CDR3 nucleotides are TGCGCCAGCAGCCAAGATAGCCAGGGGGAGTACGGTGGCTACACCTTC.

This clone was seen a handful of times. This sequence joins TRBV7-8 and TRBJ2-7; maybe TRBD1 (6 bases). Germline V lookup: CDR1 SGHVS, CDR2 FQNEAQ. The V end was cut by 5 bases, the J end by 0 bases, with 14 bases between. The CDR3 loop spans 15 amino acids. CDR3 residues: CASSHPGEPSYEQYF. In DNA form, the CDR3 reads TGTGCCAGCAGCCACCCAGGGGAGCCCTCCTACGAGCAGTACTTC. The full variable domain, its missing parts supplied by reference TRBV7-8 and TRBJ2-7, is GAGVSQSPRYKVAKRGQDVALRCDPISGHVSLFWYQQALGQGPEFLTYFQNEAQLDKSGLPSDRFFAERPEGSVSTLKIQRTQQEDSAVYLCASSHPGEPSYEQYFGPGTRLTVT.

The V and J genes are TRBV3-1 (or the pseudogene TRBV3-2) and TRBJ2-7; 11 nucleotides agree with TRBD2. Germline V gives CDR1 LGHDT, CDR2 YNNKEL (reference sequence). V gave up 2 bases and J gave up 1 base; unmatched junction bases: 4. The CDR3 is 16 amino acids. This chain's CDR3 is CASSQSRTSGSYEQYF. DNA of the CDR3: TGTGCCAGCAGCCAAAGCCGGACTAGCGGGTCCTACGAGCAGTACTTC.